The 15 T cell receptor beta chains reported below all come from one sample, sequenced in a study of shared clonotypes between healthy human individuals. Libraries were prepared by immunoSEQ multiplex PCR; TCRdb keeps only in-frame clonotypes and omits some of them. Altogether approximately 2,000,000 clones are present, roughly 95% being singletons, with the ten largest covering over 1.5%. Naive CD8 isolation took CD45RO-negative cells positively selected for CCR7 and excluded terminally differentiated effector memory CD45RA+ cells. Sequenced input: naive CD8+ T cells from PBMCs. These TCRs come from a man between 18 and 35 years old in good health. Some clones in this sample may be carry-over from other donors' samples.

The chain links TRBV4-1 to TRBJ2-7; no clear D. Germline CDR1 reads MGHRA; CDR2 reads YSYEKL. The CDR3 spans 13 residues. V was pared by 4 bases and J by 6 bases, with 13 bases between. The CDR3 DNA sequence: TGCGCCAGCAGCCCTAGGGTGGGTGTCGAGCAGTACTTC. It is translated as CASSPRVGVEQYF.

V usage is TRBV5-5 and J usage is TRBJ2-7; D could derive from TRBD1 or TRBD2 (5 bases each). Trimming left V 2 bases short and J 2 bases short, with 11 bases between. CDR1 SGHKS and CDR2 YYEKEE come from the germline V gene (reference sequence). This CDR3 contains 14 residues. The CDR3 is CASSFRQGPYEQYF. The CDR3 DNA reads as TGTGCCAGCAGCTTTCGTCAGGGACCCTACGAGCAGTACTTC.

This clone is a singleton in its sample. The sample has other DNA sequences that encode this CDR3 too. The rearrangement uses TRBV9 and TRBJ2-4; D is undetermined. The CDR3 totals 15 residues. Germline CDR1 SGDLS, CDR2 YYNGEE. Trimming removed 0 bases at V and 0 bases at J, with 7 bases between. CDR3 coding DNA: TGTGCCAGCAGCGTAGGAGCCTTAGCCAAAAACATTCAGTACTTC. Its translation: CASSVGALAKNIQYF.

The chain recombines TRBV7-9 with TRBJ2-7; perhaps TRBD2 as D (5 bases). The CDR3 has 15 residues. Germline V gene lookup returns CDR1 SEHNR and CDR2 FQNEAQ (reference sequence). Trimming removed 3 bases from V and 2 bases from J, with 14 bases in between. The CDR3 DNA sequence: TGTGCCAGCAGCTTGCCCCTAGACGGGACCTACGAGCAGTACTTC. Its translation: CASSLPLDGTYEQYF.

The rearrangement uses TRBV7-3 and TRBJ2-3; 8 positions agree with TRBD2. This CDR3 region has 14 residues. Germline CDR1 reads SGHTA; CDR2 reads FQGTGA. Unmatched junction bases numbered 5, after V lost 5 bases and J lost 4 bases. The CDR3 loop reads CASSLPGLADTQYF. The DNA for the CDR3 is TGTGCCAGCAGCCTCCCGGGACTAGCAGATACGCAGTATTTT.

This chain joins TRBV13 and TRBJ2-1, with D perhaps being TRBD1 or TRBD2 (5 bases each). The CDR3 sequence is 14 residues long. Looked up from germline, CDR1 is PRHDT and CDR2 is FYEKMQ (reference sequence). V was cut by 4 bases and J by 14 bases, with 21 bases left in between. CDR3 bases: TGTGCCAGCAGCTCGGGACGGGGATCAGGTGGGGAGTTCTTC. Translating gives CASSSGRGSGGEFF.

This chain joins TRBV5-8 and TRBJ2-1; TRBD1 aligns across 7 bases. The CDR3 consists of 15 residues. Trimming took 2 bases from V and 2 from J; bases not matched to a gene: 4. Looked up from germline, CDR1 is SGHTS and CDR2 is YDEGEE. The CDR3 sequence is CASSLGTATYNEQFF. CDR3 nucleotides: TGTGCCAGCAGCTTAGGGACAGCCACCTACAATGAGCAGTTCTTC.

The chain carries TRBV9 and TRBJ2-1, with D tentatively TRBD2 (5 bases). The CDR3 sequence is 15 residues long. Germline assignment: CDR1 SGDLS and CDR2 YYNGEE. Trimming removed 3 bases from V and 0 bases from J, with 10 bases in between. The chain's CDR3 is CASSGLAPSYNEQFF. The CDR3 coding sequence is TGTGCCAGCAGCGGTTTAGCGCCCTCCTACAATGAGCAGTTCTTC.

This chain joins TRBV29-1 and TRBJ2-2; D could derive from TRBD1 or TRBD2 (5 bases each). Trimming removed 4 bases from V and 4 bases from J, with 10 bases in between. In germline, CDR1 is SQVTM, CDR2 ANQGSEA. This CDR3 contains 13 residues. This chain's CDR3 is CSVGGMGTGELFF. For the CDR3, the DNA is TGCAGCGTTGGGGGGATGGGCACCGGGGAGCTGTTTTTT.

The CDR3 reads CASSPGGGKADTQYF. In DNA, the CDR3 is TGTGCCAGCAGCCCCGGGGGCGGGAAGGCAGATACGCAGTATTTT. The V call is TRBV7-3, the J call TRBJ2-3; perhaps D is TRBD1 or TRBD2 (6 bases each). The CDR3 has 15 residues. Per the germline V gene, CDR1 is SGHTA and CDR2 is FQGTGA. Trimming cost V 5 bases and J 4 bases, with 16 bases left between them. Full variable domain (rest looked up from reference TRBV7-3 and TRBJ2-3): GAGVSQTPSNKVTEKGKYVELRCDPISGHTALYWYRQSLGQGPEFLIYFQGTGAADDSGLPNDRFFAVRPEGSVSTLKIQRTERGDSAVYLCASSPGGGKADTQYFGPGTRLTVL.

V and J are TRBV5-1 and TRBJ1-2, with 8 bases identical to TRBD1. Germline V CDR1 and CDR2: SGHRS, YFSETQ. V trimming: 4 bases; J trimming: 3 bases; junction bases outside the gene matches: 14. The length of the CDR3 is 17 residues. CDR3 nucleotides: TGCGCCAGCAGCACAGAACCCAGGGGGCTGGAAGACTATGGCTACACCTTC. Translated: CASSTEPRGLEDYGYTF.

The chain employs TRBV6-6 and TRBJ1-1; D perhaps matches TRBD1 (6 bases). V was trimmed by 7 bases and J by 0 bases, leaving 12 bases between them. CDR3 length: 14 residues. From germline, CDR1 is MNHNY and CDR2 SVGAGI (reference sequence). Here the CDR3 reads CASNPSGVNTEAFF. The CDR3, as DNA: TGTGCCAGCAACCCTTCAGGGGTGAACACTGAAGCTTTCTTT.

The V call is TRBV18, the J call TRBJ2-3; possibly TRBD1 for D (6 bases). With 3 bases removed from V and 0 bases from J, the gap between germline ends came to 10 bases. The CDR3 runs to 15 residues. Germline values: CDR1 KGHSH, CDR2 LQKENI. CDR3 region: CASSPEDRSTDTQYF. The CDR3, as DNA: TGTGCCAGCTCACCGGAGGACAGAAGCACAGATACGCAGTATTTT.

This sequence joins TRBV27 and TRBJ2-5, with 11 nucleotides matching TRBD2. V lost 1 base and J lost 4; bases outside the gene matches: 8. Looked up from germline, CDR1 is MNHEY and CDR2 is SMNVEV (reference sequence). This CDR3 spans 17 amino acids. The CDR3 sequence is CASSLLLAGGPRETQYF. DNA of the CDR3: TGTGCCAGCAGTTTATTGTTAGCGGGAGGGCCAAGAGAGACCCAGTACTTC.

The rearrangement joins TRBV7-2 to TRBJ2-3, with D tentatively TRBD2 (5 bases). This CDR3 contains 16 residues. The V gene lost 0 bases and the J gene lost 3 bases, with 13 bases spanning the gap. Germline lookup yields CDR1 SGHTA and CDR2 FQGNSA. CDR3 nucleotide sequence: TGTGCCAGCAGCTTAGCGTTGGTGGGAGCGACAGATACGCAGTATTTT. Translating it yields CASSLALVGATDTQYF.